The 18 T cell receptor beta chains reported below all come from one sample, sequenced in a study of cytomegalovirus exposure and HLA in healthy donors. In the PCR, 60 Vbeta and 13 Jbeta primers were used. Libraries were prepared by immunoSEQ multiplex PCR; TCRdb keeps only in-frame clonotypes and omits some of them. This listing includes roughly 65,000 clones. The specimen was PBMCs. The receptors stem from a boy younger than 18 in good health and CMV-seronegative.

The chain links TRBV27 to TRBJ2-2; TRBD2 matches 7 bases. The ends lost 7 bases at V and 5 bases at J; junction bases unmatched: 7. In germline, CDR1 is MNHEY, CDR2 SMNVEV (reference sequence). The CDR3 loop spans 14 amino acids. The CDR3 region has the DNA TGTGCCAGCAAGGCCAGGGAGGGGACCGGGGAGCTGTTTTTT. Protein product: CASKAREGTGELFF.

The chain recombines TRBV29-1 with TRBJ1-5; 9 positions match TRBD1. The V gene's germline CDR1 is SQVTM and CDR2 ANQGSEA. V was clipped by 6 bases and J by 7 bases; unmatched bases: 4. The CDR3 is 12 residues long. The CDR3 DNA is TGCAGCGTCGCGACAGGGGGACAGCCCCAGCATTTT. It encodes CSVATGGQPQHF.

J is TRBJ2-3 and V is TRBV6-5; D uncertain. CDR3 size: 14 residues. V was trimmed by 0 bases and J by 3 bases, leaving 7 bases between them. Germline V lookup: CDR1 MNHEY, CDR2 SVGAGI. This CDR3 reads CASSYSSTTDTQYF. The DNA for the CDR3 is TGTGCCAGCAGTTACTCATCGACAACAGATACGCAGTATTTT.

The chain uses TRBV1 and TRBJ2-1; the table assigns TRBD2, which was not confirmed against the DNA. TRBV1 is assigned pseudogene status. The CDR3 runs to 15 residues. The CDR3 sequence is CTSSQGGRRGNEQFF. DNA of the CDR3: TGCACCAGCAGCCAAGGCGGGAGAAGAGGCAATGAGCAGTTCTTC.

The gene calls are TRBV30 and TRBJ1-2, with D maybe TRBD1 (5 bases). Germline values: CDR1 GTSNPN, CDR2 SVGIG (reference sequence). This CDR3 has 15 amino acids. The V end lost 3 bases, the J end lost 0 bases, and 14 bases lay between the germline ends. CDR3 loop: CAWSVRGPTNYGYTF. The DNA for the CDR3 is TGTGCCTGGAGCGTAAGGGGCCCCACTAACTATGGCTACACCTTC.

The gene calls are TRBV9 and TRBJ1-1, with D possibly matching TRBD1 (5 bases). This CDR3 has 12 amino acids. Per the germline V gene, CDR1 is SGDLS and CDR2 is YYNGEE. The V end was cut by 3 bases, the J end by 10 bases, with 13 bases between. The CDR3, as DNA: TGTGCCAGCAGCGCTGGGGGGTCGGGAGCTTTCTTT. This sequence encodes CASSAGGSGAFF.

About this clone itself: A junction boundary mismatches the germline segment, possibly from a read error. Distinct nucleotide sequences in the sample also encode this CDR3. CDR3 sequence: CASSLGGKGSTEAFF. DNA of the CDR3: TGCGCCAGCAGCTTAGGCGGAAAAGGGAGCACTGAAGCTTTCTTT. The genes are TRBV7-8 and TRBJ1-1; D gene uncertain. This CDR3 spans 15 amino acids. In germline, CDR1 is SGHVS, CDR2 FQNEAQ.

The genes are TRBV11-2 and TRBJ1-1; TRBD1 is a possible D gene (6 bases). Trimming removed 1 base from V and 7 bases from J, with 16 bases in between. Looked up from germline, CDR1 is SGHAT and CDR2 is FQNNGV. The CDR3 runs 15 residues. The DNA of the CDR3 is TGTGCCAGCAGCTTAGTTGCAGGGGCGGATGGTGAAGCTTTCTTT. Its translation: CASSLVAGADGEAFF.

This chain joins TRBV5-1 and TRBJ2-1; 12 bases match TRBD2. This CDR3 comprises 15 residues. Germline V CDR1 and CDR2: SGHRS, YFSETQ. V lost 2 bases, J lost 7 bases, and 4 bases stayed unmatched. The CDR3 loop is CASSFLAGGRNEQFF. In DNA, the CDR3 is TGCGCCAGCAGCTTTCTAGCGGGAGGGCGAAATGAGCAGTTCTTC.

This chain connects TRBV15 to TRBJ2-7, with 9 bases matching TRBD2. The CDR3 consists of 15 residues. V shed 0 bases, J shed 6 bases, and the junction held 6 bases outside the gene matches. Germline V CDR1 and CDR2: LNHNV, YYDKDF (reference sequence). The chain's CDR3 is CATSRDRAGGREQYF. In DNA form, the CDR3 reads TGTGCCACCAGCAGAGATCGGGCGGGGGGGCGCGAGCAGTACTTC.

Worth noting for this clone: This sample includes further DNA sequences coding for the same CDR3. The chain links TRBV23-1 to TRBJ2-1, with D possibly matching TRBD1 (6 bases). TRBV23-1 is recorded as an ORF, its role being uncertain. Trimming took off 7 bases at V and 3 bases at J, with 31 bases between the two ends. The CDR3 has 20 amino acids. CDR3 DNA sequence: TGCGCCAGCACCCCCCTTCCGCGGCCTGGGGGCCCAGTGAGCTACAATGAGCAGTTCTTC. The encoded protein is CASTPLPRPGGPVSYNEQFF.

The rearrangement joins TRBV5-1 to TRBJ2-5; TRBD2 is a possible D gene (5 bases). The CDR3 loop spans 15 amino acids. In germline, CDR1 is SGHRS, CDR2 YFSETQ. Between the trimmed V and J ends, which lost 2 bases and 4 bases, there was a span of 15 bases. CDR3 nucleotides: TGCGCCAGCAGCTTCGGGGAGAGGGCGGGAGAGACCCAGTACTTC. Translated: CASSFGERAGETQYF.

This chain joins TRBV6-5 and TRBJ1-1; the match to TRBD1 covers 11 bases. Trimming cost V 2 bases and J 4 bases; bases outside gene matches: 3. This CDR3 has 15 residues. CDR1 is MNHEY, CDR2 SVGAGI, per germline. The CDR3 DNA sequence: TGTGCCAGCAGTTACGGGGACAGGGGGATCACTGAAGCTTTCTTT. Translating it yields CASSYGDRGITEAFF.

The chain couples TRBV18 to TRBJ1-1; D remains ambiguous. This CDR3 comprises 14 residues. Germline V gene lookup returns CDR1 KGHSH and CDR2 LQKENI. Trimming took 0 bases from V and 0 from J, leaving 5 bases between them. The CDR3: CASSPPAMNTEAFF. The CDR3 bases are TGTGCCAGCTCACCACCAGCGATGAACACTGAAGCTTTCTTT.

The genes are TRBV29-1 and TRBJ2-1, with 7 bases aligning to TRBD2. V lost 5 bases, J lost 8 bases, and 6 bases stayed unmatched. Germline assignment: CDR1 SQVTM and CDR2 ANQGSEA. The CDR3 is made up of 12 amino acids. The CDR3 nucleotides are TGCAGCGTTTCCGGGGGAGGGGATGAGCAGTTCTTC. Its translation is CSVSGGGDEQFF.

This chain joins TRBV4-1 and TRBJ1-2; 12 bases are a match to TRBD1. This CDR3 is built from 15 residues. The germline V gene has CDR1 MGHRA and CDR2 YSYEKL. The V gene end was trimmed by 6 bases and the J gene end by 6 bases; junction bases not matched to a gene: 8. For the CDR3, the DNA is TGCGCCAGCAGAGGGACAGGGGGCGCGATCCATGGCTACACCTTC. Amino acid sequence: CASRGTGGAIHGYTF.

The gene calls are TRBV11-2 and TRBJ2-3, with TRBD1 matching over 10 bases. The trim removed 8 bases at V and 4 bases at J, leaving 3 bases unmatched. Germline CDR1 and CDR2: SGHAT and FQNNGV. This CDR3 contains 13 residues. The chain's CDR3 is CASGGQGPDTQYF. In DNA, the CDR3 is TGTGCCAGCGGGGGACAGGGGCCAGATACGCAGTATTTT.

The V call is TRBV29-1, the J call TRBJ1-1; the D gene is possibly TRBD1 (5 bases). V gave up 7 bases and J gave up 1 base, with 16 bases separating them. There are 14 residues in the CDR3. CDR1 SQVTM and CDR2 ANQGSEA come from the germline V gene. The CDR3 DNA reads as TGCAGCGCCCACAGTGGAGGGACGAACACTGAAGCTTTCTTT. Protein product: CSAHSGGTNTEAFF.